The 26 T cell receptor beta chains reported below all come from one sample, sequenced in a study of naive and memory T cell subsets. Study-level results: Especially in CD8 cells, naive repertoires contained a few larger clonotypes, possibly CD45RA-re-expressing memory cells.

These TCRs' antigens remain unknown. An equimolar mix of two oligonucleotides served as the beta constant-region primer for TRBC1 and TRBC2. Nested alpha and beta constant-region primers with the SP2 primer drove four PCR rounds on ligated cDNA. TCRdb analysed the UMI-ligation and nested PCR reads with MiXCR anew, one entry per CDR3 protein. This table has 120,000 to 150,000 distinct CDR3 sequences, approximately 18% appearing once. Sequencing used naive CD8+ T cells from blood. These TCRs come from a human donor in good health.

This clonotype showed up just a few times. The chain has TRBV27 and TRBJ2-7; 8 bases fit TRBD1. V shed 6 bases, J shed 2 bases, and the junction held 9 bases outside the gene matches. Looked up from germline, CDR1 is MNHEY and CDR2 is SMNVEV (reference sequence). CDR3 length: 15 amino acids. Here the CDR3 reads CASSPTGGSAYEQYF. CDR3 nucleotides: TGTGCCAGCAGCCCAACAGGGGGTTCCGCCTACGAGCAGTACTTC.

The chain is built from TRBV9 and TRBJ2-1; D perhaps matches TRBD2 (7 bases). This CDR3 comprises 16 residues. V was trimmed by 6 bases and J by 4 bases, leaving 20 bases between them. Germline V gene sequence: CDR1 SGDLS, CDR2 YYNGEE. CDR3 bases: TGTGCCAGCACCAGTAGGGGGGGAGCCCGTTACAATGAGCAGTTCTTC. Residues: CASTSRGGARYNEQFF.

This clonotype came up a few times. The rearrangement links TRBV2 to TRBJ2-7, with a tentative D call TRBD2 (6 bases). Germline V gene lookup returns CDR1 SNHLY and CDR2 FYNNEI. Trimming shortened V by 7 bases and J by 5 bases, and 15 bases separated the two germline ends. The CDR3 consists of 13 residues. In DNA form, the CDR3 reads TGTGCCAGCAAAGAGGAGGGGCCGGACGAGCAGTACTTC. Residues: CASKEEGPDEQYF.

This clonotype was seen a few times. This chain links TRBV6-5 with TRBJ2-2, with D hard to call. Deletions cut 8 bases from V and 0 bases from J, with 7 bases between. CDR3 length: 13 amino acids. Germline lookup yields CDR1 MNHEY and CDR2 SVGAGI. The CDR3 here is CASARTNTGELFF. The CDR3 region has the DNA TGTGCCAGCGCCAGAACGAACACCGGGGAGCTGTTTTTT.

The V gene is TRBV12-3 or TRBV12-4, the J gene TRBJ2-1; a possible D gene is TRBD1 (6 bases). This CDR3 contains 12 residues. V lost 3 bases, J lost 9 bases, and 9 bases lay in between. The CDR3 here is CASSFKQGEQFF. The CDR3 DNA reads TGTGCCAGCAGTTTTAAACAGGGTGAGCAGTTCTTC.

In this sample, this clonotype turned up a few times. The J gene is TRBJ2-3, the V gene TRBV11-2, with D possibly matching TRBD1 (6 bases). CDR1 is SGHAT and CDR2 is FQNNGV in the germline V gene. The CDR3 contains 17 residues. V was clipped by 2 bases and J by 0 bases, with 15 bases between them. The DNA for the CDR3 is TGTGCCAGCAGCTTATTAGTGAGGGGGAGTAGCACAGATACGCAGTATTTT. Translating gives CASSLLVRGSSTDTQYF.

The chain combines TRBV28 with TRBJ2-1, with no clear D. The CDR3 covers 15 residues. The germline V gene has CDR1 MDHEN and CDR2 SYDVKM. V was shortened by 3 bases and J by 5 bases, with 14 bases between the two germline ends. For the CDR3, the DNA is TGTGCCAGCAGTTTTTTGCAAGAGGAGAACAATGAGCAGTTCTTC. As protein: CASSFLQEENNEQFF.

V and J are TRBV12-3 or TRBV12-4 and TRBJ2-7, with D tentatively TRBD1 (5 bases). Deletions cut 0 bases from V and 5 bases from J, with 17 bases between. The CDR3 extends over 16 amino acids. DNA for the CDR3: TGTGCCAGCAGTTTAGCGGGGCGGATTACCTGGGACGAGCAGTACTTC. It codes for CASSLAGRITWDEQYF.

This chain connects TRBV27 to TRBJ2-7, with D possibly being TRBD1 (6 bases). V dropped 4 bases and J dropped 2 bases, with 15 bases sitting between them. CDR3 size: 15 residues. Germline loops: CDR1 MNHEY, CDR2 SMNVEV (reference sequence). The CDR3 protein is CASSWGAGTPYEQYF. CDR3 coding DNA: TGTGCCAGCAGTTGGGGAGCCGGGACACCCTACGAGCAGTACTTC.

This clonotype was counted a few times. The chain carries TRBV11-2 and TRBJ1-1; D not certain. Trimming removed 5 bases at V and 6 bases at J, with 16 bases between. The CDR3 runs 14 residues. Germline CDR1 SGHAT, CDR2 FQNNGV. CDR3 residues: CASSGERAIPEAFF. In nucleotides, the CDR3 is TGTGCCAGCAGCGGAGAGCGTGCGATCCCTGAAGCTTTCTTT.

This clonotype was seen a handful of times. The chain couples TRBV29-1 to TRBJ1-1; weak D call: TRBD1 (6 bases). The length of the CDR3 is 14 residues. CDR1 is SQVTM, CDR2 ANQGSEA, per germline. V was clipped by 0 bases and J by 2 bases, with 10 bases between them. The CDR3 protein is CSVEDYGGNTEAFF. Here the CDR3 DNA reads TGCAGCGTTGAAGATTATGGGGGCAACACTGAAGCTTTCTTT. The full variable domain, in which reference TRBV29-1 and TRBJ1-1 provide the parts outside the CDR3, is SAVISQKPSRDICQRGTSLTIQCQVDSQVTMMFWYRQQPGQSLTLIATANQGSEATYESGFVIDKFPISRPNLTFSTLTVSNMSPEDSSIYLCSVEDYGGNTEAFFGQGTRLTVV.

The CDR3 protein is CASGRTGSSYNEQFF. The CDR3 DNA reads TGCGCCAGCGGAAGGACAGGGAGCTCCTACAATGAGCAGTTCTTC. V gene TRBV4-1 combines with J gene TRBJ2-1, with 8 bases matching TRBD1. The CDR3 sequence is 15 residues long. Germline lookup yields CDR1 MGHRA and CDR2 YSYEKL. With V trimmed by 8 bases and J by 0 bases, 6 bases remained unmatched.

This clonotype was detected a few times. The CDR3 DNA sequence: TGTGCCAGCAGACCCATAGCGGGAGGCCCCACAGATACGCAGTATTTT. Translating it yields CASRPIAGGPTDTQYF. The chain is built from TRBV12-3 or TRBV12-4 and TRBJ2-3, with 10 bases identical to TRBD2. V lost 6 bases, J lost 2 bases, and 8 bases stayed unmatched. The CDR3 spans 16 residues.

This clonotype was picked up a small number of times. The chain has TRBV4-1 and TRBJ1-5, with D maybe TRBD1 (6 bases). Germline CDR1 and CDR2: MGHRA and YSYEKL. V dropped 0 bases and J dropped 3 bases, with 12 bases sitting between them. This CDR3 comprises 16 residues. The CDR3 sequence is CASSQDRTVINQPQHF. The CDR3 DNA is TGCGCCAGCAGCCAAGATAGGACAGTGATCAATCAGCCCCAGCATTTT.

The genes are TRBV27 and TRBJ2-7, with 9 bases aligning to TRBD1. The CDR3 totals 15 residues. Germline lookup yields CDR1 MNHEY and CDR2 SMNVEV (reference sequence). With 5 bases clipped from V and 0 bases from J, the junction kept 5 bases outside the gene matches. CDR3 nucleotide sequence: TGTGCCAGCAGTAAAAGACAGGGGGTCTCCTACGAGCAGTACTTC. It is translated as CASSKRQGVSYEQYF.

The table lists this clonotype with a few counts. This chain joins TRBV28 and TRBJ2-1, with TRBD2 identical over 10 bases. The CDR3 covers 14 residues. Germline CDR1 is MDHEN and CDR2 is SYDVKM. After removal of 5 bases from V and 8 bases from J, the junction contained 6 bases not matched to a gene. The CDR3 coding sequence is TGTGCCAGCAGTGGGCTAGCGGGAGTCGATGAGCAGTTCTTC. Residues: CASSGLAGVDEQFF.

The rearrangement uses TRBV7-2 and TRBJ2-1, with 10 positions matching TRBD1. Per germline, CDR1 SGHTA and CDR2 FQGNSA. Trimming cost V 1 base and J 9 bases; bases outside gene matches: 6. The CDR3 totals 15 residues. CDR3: CASSLVGQGSTEQFF. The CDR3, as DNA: TGTGCCAGCAGCTTAGTGGGACAGGGGTCTACTGAGCAGTTCTTC.

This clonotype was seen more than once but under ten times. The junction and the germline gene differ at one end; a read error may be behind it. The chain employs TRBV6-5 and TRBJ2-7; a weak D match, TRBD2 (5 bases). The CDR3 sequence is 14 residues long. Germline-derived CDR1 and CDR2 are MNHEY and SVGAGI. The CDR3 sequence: CASSYSGSGREQCF. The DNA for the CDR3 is TGTGCCAGCAGTTACTCTGGGTCGGGTAGGGAGCAGTGCTTC.

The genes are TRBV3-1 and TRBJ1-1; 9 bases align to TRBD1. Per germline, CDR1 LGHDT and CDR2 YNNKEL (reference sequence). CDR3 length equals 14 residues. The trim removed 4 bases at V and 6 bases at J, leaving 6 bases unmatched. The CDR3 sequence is CASSLSDRGPEAFF. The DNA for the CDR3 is TGTGCCAGCAGCCTATCGGACAGGGGCCCTGAAGCTTTCTTT.

CDR3 protein: CASSRGQGAGDDTQYF. The DNA for the CDR3 is TGCGCCAGCAGCCGAGGACAGGGGGCCGGGGATGATACGCAGTATTTT. V is TRBV4-1 and J is TRBJ2-3, with 11 bases aligning to TRBD1. This CDR3 is 16 amino acids long. The V gene's germline CDR1 is MGHRA and CDR2 YSYEKL. J gave up 6 bases and V 4 bases, and 9 bases lay outside the gene matches.

This chain's CDR3 is CASSPGGGTEAFF. CDR3 nucleotide sequence: TGTGCCAGCAGCCCTGGGGGGGGCACTGAAGCTTTCTTT. The chain uses TRBV12-3 or TRBV12-4 and TRBJ1-1, with a tentative D call TRBD1 (5 bases). The CDR3 has 13 residues. The ends were cut back, 6 bases at V and 4 bases at J, with 12 bases in the middle.

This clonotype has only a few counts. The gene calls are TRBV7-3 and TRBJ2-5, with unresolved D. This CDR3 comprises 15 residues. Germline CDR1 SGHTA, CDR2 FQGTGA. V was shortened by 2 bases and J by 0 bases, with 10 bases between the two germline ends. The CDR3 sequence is CASSLGAENQETQYF. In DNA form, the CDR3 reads TGTGCCAGCAGCTTAGGCGCAGAAAACCAAGAGACCCAGTACTTC.

The CDR3 coding sequence is TGTGCCAGCAGTGCGATAGTCAGGGCCGAGACCCAGTACTTC. It specifies CASSAIVRAETQYF. The chain employs TRBV28 and TRBJ2-5, with D perhaps matching TRBD1 (5 bases). The CDR3 totals 14 residues. Germline values: CDR1 MDHEN, CDR2 SYDVKM. The V end lost 5 bases, the J end lost 5 bases, and 15 bases lay between the germline ends.

CDR3 residues: CAWSVGGQGNQPQHF. DNA for the CDR3: TGTGCCTGGAGTGTAGGTGGACAGGGAAATCAGCCCCAGCATTTT. The chain couples TRBV30 to TRBJ1-5; 8 bases are shared with TRBD1. Looked up from germline, CDR1 is GTSNPN and CDR2 is SVGIG (reference sequence). V was clipped by 0 bases and J by 4 bases; unmatched bases: 5. This CDR3 spans 15 amino acids.

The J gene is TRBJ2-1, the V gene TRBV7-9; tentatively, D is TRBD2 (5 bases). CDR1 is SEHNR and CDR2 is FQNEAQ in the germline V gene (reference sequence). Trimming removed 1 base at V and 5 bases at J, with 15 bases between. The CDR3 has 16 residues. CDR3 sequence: CASSLVTGPGDNEQFF. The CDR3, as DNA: TGTGCCAGCAGCTTAGTCACGGGCCCCGGGGACAATGAGCAGTTCTTC.

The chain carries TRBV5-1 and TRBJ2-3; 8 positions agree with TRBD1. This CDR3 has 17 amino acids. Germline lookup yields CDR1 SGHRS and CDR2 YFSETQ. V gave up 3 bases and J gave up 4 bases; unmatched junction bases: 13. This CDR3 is CASSSTGTGVRSDTQYF. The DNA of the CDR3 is TGCGCCAGCAGCTCAACCGGGACAGGCGTACGGTCAGATACGCAGTATTTT.